This TCR beta chain was observed in a study of blood T cell repertoires in COVID-19. This CDR3 has 14 residues. CDR1 SGHAT and CDR2 FQNNGV come from the germline V gene. The germline V and J ends were trimmed by 2 bases and 6 bases, with 12 bases remaining between them. Per the original methods: Cell counts per sample came from amplifying reference gene primers. Some clones are missing from TCRdb's copy, which holds only in-frame ones; the method was immunoSEQ multiplex PCR. That table supplies the V and J calls and clone size; D and trimming were determined from the DNA. The sample lists approximately 160,000 clones; around four fifths were seen once.

The sample consisted of peripheral blood. The V call is TRBV11-2, the J call TRBJ2-3; D possibly corresponds to TRBD1 (6 bases). The source of this sequence is a woman aged 80 or older with active or convalescent COVID-19. The chain's CDR3 is CASSLTRGDDTQYF. The CDR3 coding sequence is TGTGCCAGCAGCTTAACCAGGGGAGACGATACGCAGTATTTT.